This T cell receptor (beta chain) came from a study of T cells in Graves' hyperthyroidism and ophthalmopathy. This clonotype was observed once. Its cognate antigen is unknown. Trimming at V came to 3 bases and at J to 7 bases, leaving 4 bases not matched to a gene. The germline CDR1 and CDR2 sequences are SGHRS and YFSETQ. This CDR3 comprises 13 residues. RNA transcripts gave rise to amplified TCR beta CDR3 regions. The study used the HTBI primer set for a first-round RT-PCR of the TCR CDR3. TCRdb re-analysed the multiplex PCR reads in MiXCR, keeping a single row per CDR3 protein. Among roughly 93,000 distinct CDR3 sequences listed, 35% to 50% were seen once. Study-level findings and limits: Among thyroid clonotypes expanded above 0.001, most also appeared in blood.

Newly diagnosed hyperthyroidism, duration under 2 months, in patients aged 18 to 65. Diagnostic assessment was based on clinical symptoms, serum thyroxine and TRAb, thyroid ultrasound and orbital computed tomography. The source is a woman between 25 and 40 years old with Graves' hyperthyroidism. This rearrangement joins TRBV5-1 to TRBJ2-5; 9 nucleotides line up with TRBD1. The sequenced material came from peripheral blood or thyroid tissue (not recorded which). The CDR3 nucleotides are TGCGCCAGCAGCTCGGGACAGGGTGGGACCCAGTACTTC. The encoded protein is CASSSGQGGTQYF.